This T cell receptor beta chain came from a study of blood T cells in healthy people across ages. The V gene end was trimmed by 6 bases and the J gene end by 2 bases; junction bases not matched to a gene: 7. The CDR3 has 15 residues. In germline, CDR1 is MRHNA, CDR2 SNTAGT. A sample-barcoded 5' primer and a J-beta primer mix were used in a second PCR of roughly 6 to 12 cycles. From the 5' RACE reads, TCRdb called clonotypes with MiXCR, one entry per CDR3 protein. The sample has some 1.5 million distinct CDR3 sequences; under 30% are singletons. Peripheral blood was drawn, ten milliliters per donor. Sequencing was carried out using blood. The rearrangement links TRBV6-4 to TRBJ2-7, with 10 bases that match TRBD2. The source of this sequence is a woman in her 30s in good health. The CDR3 region has the DNA TGTGCCAGCAGCCTCAGCGGGGGGGAGACCTACGAGCAGTACTTC. This codes for CASSLSGGETYEQYF.